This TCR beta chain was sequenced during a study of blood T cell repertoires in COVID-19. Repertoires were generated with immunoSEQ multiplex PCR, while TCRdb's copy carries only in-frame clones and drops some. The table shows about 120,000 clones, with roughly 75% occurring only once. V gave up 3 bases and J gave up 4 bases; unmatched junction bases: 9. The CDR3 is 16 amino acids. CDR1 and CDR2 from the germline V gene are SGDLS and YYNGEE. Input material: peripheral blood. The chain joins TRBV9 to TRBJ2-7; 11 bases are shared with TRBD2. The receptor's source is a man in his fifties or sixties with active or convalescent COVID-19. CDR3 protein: CASSAPTLAGGYEQYF. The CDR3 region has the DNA TGTGCCAGCAGCGCCCCTACTCTAGCGGGAGGATACGAGCAGTACTTC.